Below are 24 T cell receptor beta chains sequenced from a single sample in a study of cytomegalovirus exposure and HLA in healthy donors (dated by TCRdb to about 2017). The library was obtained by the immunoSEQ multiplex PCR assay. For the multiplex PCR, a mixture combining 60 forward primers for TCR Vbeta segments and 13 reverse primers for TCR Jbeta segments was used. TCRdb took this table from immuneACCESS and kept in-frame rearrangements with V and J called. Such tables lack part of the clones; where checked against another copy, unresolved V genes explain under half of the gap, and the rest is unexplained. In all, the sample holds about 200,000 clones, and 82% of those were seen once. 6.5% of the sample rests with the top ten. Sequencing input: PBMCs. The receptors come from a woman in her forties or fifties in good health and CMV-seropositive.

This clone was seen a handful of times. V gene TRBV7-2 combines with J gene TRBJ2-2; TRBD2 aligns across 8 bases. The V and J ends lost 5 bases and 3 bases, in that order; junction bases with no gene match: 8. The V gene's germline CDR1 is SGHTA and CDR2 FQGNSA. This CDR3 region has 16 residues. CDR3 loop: CASSPGRATDTGELFF. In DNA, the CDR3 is TGTGCCAGCAGCCCCGGGAGGGCCACTGACACCGGGGAGCTGTTTTTT.

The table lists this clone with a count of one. The CDR3 bases are TGTGCCAGCTCACCCAGAAGCGGGAGTGATTACGAGCAGTACTTC. Amino acid sequence: CASSPRSGSDYEQYF. The chain links TRBV18 to TRBJ2-7, with TRBD2 identical over 8 bases. CDR3 length: 15 residues. In germline, CDR1 is KGHSH, CDR2 LQKENI. The trim removed 3 bases at V and 4 bases at J, leaving 8 bases unmatched.

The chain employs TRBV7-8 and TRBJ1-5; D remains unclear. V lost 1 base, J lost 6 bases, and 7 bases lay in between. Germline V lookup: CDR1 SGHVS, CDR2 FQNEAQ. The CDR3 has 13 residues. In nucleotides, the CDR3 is TGTGCCAGCAGCTTAGGGTCCGGTCAGCCCCAGCATTTT. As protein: CASSLGSGQPQHF.

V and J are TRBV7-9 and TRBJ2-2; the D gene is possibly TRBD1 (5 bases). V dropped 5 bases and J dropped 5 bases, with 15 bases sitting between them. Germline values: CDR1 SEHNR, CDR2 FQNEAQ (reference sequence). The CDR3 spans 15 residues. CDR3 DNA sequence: TGTGCCAGCAGCATAAGGGGAATGGAGACCGGGGAGCTGTTTTTT. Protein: CASSIRGMETGELFF.

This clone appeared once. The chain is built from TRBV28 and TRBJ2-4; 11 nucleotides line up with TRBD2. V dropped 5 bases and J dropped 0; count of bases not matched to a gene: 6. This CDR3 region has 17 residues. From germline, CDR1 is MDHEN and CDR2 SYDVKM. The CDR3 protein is CASSAGTSGLAKNIQYF. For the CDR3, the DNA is TGTGCCAGCAGTGCCGGGACTAGCGGATTAGCCAAAAACATTCAGTACTTC.

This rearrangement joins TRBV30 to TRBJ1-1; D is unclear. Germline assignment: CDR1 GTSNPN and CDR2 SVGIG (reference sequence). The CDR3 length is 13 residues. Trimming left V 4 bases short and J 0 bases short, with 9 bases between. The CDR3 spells CAWTRGLNTEAFF. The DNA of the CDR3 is TGTGCCTGGACACGCGGGTTGAACACTGAAGCTTTCTTT.

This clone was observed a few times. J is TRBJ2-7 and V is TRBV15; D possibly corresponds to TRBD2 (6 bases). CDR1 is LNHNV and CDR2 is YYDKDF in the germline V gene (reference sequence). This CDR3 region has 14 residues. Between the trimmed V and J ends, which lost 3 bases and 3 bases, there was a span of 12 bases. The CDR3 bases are TGTGCCACCAGCAGGGGCGCCGGGGGCTACGAGCAGTACTTC. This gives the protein CATSRGAGGYEQYF.

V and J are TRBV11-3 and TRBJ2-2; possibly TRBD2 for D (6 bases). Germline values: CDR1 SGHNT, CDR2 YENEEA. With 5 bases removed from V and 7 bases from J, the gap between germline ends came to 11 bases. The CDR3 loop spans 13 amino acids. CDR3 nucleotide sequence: TGTGCCAGCAGCGCCAGGGAGGACGGGGAGCTGTTTTTT. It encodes CASSAREDGELFF.

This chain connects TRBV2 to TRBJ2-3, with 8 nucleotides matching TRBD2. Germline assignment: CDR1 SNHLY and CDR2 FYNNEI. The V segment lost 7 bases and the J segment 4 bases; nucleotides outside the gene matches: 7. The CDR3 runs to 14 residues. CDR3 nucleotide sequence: TGTGCCAGCAAGGTCCAGCGGGAGTCAGATACGCAGTATTTT. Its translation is CASKVQRESDTQYF. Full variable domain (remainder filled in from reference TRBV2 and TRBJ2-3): EPEVTQTPSHQVTQMGQEVILRCVPISNHLYFYWYRQILGQKVEFLVSFYNNEISEKSEIFDDQFSVERPDGSNFTLKIRSTKLEDSAMYFCASKVQRESDTQYFGPGTRLTVL.

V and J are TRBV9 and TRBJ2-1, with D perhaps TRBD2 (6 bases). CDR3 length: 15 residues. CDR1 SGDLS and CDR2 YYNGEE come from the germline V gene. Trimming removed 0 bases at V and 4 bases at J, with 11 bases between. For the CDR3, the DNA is TGTGCCAGCAGCGTAGTGGTGGGGGGATACAATGAGCAGTTCTTC. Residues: CASSVVVGGYNEQFF.

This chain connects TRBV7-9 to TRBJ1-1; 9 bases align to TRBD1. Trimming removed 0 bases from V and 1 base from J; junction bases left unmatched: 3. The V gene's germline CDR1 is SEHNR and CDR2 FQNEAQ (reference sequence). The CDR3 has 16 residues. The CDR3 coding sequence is TGTGCCAGCAGCTTAGCACCGGGACAGGGGAACACTGAAGCTTTCTTT. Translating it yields CASSLAPGQGNTEAFF.

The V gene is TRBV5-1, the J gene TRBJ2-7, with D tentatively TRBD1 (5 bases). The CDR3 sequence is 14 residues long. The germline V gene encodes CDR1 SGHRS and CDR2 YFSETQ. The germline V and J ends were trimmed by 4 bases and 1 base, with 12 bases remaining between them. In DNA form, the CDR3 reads TGCGCCAGCAGCGGCAGGGTTGGTTCCTACGAGCAGTACTTC. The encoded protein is CASSGRVGSYEQYF.

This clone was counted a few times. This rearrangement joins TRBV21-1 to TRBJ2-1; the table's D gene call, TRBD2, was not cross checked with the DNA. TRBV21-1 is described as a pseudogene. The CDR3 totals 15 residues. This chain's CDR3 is CASSPARGSYNEQFF. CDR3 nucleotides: TGTGCCAGCAGCCCTGCTCGCGGTTCCTACAATGAGCAGTTCTTC.

The CDR3 sequence: CASSLRGRAGSSYNEQFF. In DNA, the CDR3 is TGTGCCAGCAGCTTACGGGGCAGGGCGGGGAGCTCCTACAATGAGCAGTTCTTC. The chain is built from TRBV13 and TRBJ2-1; weak D call: TRBD2 (6 bases). Germline CDR1 and CDR2: PRHDT and FYEKMQ (reference sequence). This CDR3 is built from 18 residues. V lost 2 bases and J 0 bases, leaving 17 bases between the germline ends.

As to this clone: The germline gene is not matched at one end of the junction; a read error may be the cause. CDR3 sequence (DNA): TGTGCCAGCCTAGCGGGAGAGGCGGGCTCCTACGAGCAGCACTTC. Translation: CASLAGEAGSYEQHF. The gene calls are TRBV6-1 and TRBJ2-7, with 10 bases that match TRBD2. The CDR3 covers 15 residues. The germline V gene has CDR1 MNHNS and CDR2 SASEGT.

CDR3 in DNA: TGTGCCAGCAGTACGGGGACATTTAACTATGGCTACACCTTC. Translation: CASSTGTFNYGYTF. The chain links TRBV28 to TRBJ1-2, with D possibly TRBD1 on 6 matching bases. This CDR3 comprises 14 residues. Trimming pared 5 bases from V and 1 base from J, leaving 11 bases between. Germline CDR1 and CDR2: MDHEN and SYDVKM.

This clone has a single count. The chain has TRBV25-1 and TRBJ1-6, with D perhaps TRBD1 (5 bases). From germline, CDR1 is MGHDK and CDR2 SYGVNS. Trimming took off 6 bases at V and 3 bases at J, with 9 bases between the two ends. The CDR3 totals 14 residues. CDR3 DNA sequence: TGTGCCAGCAGGTCCCAGGGCTATAATTCACCCCTCCACTTT. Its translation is CASRSQGYNSPLHF.

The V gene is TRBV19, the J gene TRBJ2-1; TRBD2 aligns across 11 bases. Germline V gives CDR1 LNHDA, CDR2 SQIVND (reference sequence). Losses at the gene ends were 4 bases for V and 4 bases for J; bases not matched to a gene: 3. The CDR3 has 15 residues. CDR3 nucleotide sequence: TGTGCCAGTAGTACCCGACTAGCGGGGTACAATGAGCAGTTCTTC. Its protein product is CASSTRLAGYNEQFF.

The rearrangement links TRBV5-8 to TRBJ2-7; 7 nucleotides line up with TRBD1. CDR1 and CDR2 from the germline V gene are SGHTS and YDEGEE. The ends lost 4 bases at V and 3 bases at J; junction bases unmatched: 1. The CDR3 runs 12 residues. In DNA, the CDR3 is TGTGCCAGCAGCCGGACAGGCTACGAGCAGTACTTC. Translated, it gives CASSRTGYEQYF.

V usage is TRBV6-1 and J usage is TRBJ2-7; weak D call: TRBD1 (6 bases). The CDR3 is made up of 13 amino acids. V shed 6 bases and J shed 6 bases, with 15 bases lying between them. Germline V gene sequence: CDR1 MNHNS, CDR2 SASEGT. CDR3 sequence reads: CASSPSPRGEQYF. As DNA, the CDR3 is TGTGCCAGCAGCCCTAGTCCCAGGGGCGAGCAGTACTTC.

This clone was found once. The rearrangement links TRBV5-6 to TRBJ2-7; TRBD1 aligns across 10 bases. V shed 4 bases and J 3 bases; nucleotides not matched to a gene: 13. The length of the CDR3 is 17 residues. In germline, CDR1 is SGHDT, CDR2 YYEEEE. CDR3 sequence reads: CASSPGMGTGVFYEQYF. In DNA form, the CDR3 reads TGTGCCAGCAGCCCTGGGATGGGGACAGGGGTTTTCTACGAGCAGTACTTC.

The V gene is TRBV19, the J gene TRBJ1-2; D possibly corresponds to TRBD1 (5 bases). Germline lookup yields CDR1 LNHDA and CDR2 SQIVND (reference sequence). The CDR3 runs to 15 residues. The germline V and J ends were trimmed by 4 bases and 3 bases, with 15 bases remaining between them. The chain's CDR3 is CASSTAWGADYGYTF. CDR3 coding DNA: TGTGCCAGTAGTACCGCTTGGGGCGCGGACTATGGCTACACCTTC.

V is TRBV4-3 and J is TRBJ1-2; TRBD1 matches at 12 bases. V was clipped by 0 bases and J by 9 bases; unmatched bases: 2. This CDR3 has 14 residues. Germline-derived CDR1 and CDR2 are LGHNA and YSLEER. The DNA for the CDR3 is TGCGCCAGCAGCCAAGATGGGACAGGGGGCAGCTACACCTTC. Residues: CASSQDGTGGSYTF.

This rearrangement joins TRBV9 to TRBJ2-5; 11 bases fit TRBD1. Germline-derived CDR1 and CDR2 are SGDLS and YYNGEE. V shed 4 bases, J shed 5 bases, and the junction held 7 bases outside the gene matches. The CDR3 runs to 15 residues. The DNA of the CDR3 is TGTGCCAGCAGCCCTCGGGACAGGGGGAAGGAGACCCAGTACTTC. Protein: CASSPRDRGKETQYF.